The T cell receptor beta chain described here comes from a study of T cell repertoires in cytomegalovirus infection. TCRdb re-derived calls from the reads in MiXCR, one entry per CDR3 protein. The sample shows 510,000 or so distinct CDR3 sequences, less than 30% of them seen only once. This clonotype has only a few counts. With 4 bases clipped from V and 3 bases from J, the junction kept 8 bases outside the gene matches. The CDR3 extends over 16 amino acids. Germline CDR1 is MNHNS and CDR2 is SASEGT. The V and J genes are TRBV6-1 and TRBJ2-1; 8 bases align to TRBD2. The sequencing sample was made of PBMCs. The origin of this receptor is a human donor in good health (CMV status not recorded). Some clones in this sample may be carry-over from other donors' samples. The CDR3 region has the DNA TGTGCCAGCAGTGCCCTGACTAGCGTCTACTACAATGAGCAGTTCTTC. Translated: CASSALTSVYYNEQFF.